The 28 T cell receptor beta chains below were found in one sample sequenced in a study of shared clonotypes between healthy human individuals. Using immunoSEQ multiplex PCR, the repertoire was profiled, and TCRdb retains in-frame clones only, with some absent. This repertoire shows about 2.3 million clones, approximately 95% found once; its top ten account for under 0.45%. The sequenced material came from naive CD4+ T cells from PBMCs. Subset here: CD45RA+ positively selected. All receptors derive from a man younger than 30 in good health. Some clones in this sample may be carry-over from other donors' samples.

V gene TRBV6-5 combines with J gene TRBJ1-5; 9 bases match TRBD1. CDR3 length: 15 residues. V was clipped by 6 bases and J by 7 bases; unmatched bases: 10. Germline CDR1 and CDR2: MNHEY and SVGAGI. The CDR3 sequence is CASRATTGGFQPQHF. The CDR3 DNA reads TGTGCCAGCAGGGCGACTACAGGGGGCTTCCAGCCCCAGCATTTT.

V gene TRBV5-4 combines with J gene TRBJ2-2, with D unclear. V was pared by 1 base and J by 4 bases, with 5 bases between. Germline values: CDR1 SGHNT, CDR2 YYREEE (reference sequence). This CDR3 contains 13 residues. The CDR3, as DNA: TGTGCCAGCAGCTTGTGGGGCACCGGGGAGCTGTTTTTT. Translation: CASSLWGTGELFF.

Notes on this clone: Distinct nucleotide sequences in the sample also encode this CDR3. The J gene is TRBJ2-2, the V gene TRBV11-3; 11 bases fit TRBD2. The V segment lost 3 bases and the J segment 5 bases; nucleotides outside the gene matches: 2. The CDR3 is made up of 15 amino acids. Germline V gene lookup returns CDR1 SGHNT and CDR2 YENEEA. CDR3 residues: CASSLGLAETGELFF. In nucleotides, the CDR3 is TGTGCCAGCAGCTTGGGACTAGCGGAGACCGGGGAGCTGTTTTTT.

The chain has TRBV1 and TRBJ2-5; TRBD2, the D gene given by the table, was not confirmed from the DNA. TRBV1 is a pseudogene locus. This CDR3 is built from 16 residues. The CDR3, as DNA: TGCACCAGCAGCCAGACGGAGCTCACTCCCCAAGAGACCCAGTACTTC. It translates to CTSSQTELTPQETQYF.

V usage is TRBV7-3 and J usage is TRBJ2-7; 11 positions agree with TRBD1. Germline V CDR1 and CDR2: SGHTA, FQGTGA. The CDR3 covers 15 residues. V was clipped by 5 bases and J by 5 bases; unmatched bases: 8. The CDR3, as DNA: TGTGCCAGCAGCCAACCCGGGACAGGGGGGAACGAGCAGTACTTC. It specifies CASSQPGTGGNEQYF. Full variable domain (rest looked up from reference TRBV7-3 and TRBJ2-7): GAGVSQTPSNKVTEKGKYVELRCDPISGHTALYWYRQSLGQGPEFLIYFQGTGAADDSGLPNDRFFAVRPEGSVSTLKIQRTERGDSAVYLCASSQPGTGGNEQYFGPGTRLTVT.

The count of this clone is one. This chain joins TRBV28 and TRBJ1-2; no clear D. CDR1 and CDR2 from the germline V gene are MDHEN and SYDVKM. The CDR3 extends over 15 amino acids. Trimming removed 5 bases at V and 5 bases at J, with 18 bases between. The DNA for the CDR3 is TGTGCCAGCAGTGGCGAGCGTAATCGACTTTATGGCTACACCTTC. Translated, it gives CASSGERNRLYGYTF.

Concerning this clone itself: The sample has other DNA sequences that encode this CDR3 too. The CDR3 loop is CSARDRGEQYF. In nucleotides, the CDR3 is TGCAGCGCTCGAGACCGCGGCGAGCAGTACTTC. The chain joins TRBV20-1 to TRBJ2-7, with unresolved D. Germline loops: CDR1 DFQATT, CDR2 SNEGSKA (reference sequence). The CDR3 is 11 residues long.

The rearrangement joins TRBV19 to TRBJ1-2; 8 bases match TRBD1. This CDR3 is 15 amino acids long. The junction had 10 bases not matched to a gene; V was cut back by 5 bases and J by 5 bases. Germline V gene sequence: CDR1 LNHDA, CDR2 SQIVND (reference sequence). The CDR3 loop is CASSPQTGVEYGYTF. In nucleotides, the CDR3 is TGTGCCAGTAGTCCCCAGACAGGGGTGGAATATGGCTACACCTTC.

The rearrangement joins TRBV19 to TRBJ2-2, with TRBD1 matching 8 bases. The CDR3 consists of 15 residues. Germline CDR1 is LNHDA and CDR2 is SQIVND (reference sequence). The J segment lost 1 base and the V segment lost 11 bases, leaving 9 bases of the junction unmatched. The CDR3 DNA reads TGTGCCTCCCAGACCGGGACAGGGAACACCGGGGAGCTGTTTTTT. Amino acids: CASQTGTGNTGELFF. Together with reference TRBV19 and TRBJ2-2, the CDR3 gives the full variable domain: DGGITQSPKYLFRKEGQNVTLSCEQNLNHDAMYWYRQDPGQGLRLIYYSQIVNDFQKGDIAEGYSVSREKKESFPLTVTSAQKNPTAFYLCASQTGTGNTGELFFGEGSRLTVL.

In this sample, this clone turned up once. Other DNA variants within this sample encode the same CDR3. The genes are TRBV27 and TRBJ2-3; D might be TRBD2 (5 bases). V lost 5 bases and J 2 bases, leaving 11 bases between the germline ends. Germline-derived CDR1 and CDR2 are MNHEY and SMNVEV (reference sequence). The CDR3 consists of 14 residues. The CDR3 DNA is TGTGCCAGCAGTCCAGGACTGTACACAGATACGCAGTATTTT. Translation: CASSPGLYTDTQYF.

The chain links TRBV4-1 to TRBJ2-7; the D is unclear. The V gene's germline CDR1 is MGHRA and CDR2 YSYEKL. V was shortened by 0 bases and J by 9 bases, with 15 bases between the two germline ends. The CDR3 consists of 14 residues. Here the CDR3 reads CASSQELLTPVQYF. In DNA, the CDR3 is TGCGCCAGCAGCCAAGAGTTGTTGACGCCAGTGCAGTACTTC.

On this clone: This sample also contains other DNA sequences that code for the same CDR3. This chain links TRBV11-3 with TRBJ2-3; 7 nucleotides line up with TRBD1. The CDR3 extends over 14 amino acids. The V and J ends lost 5 bases and 1 base, in that order; junction bases with no gene match: 3. Germline loops: CDR1 SGHNT, CDR2 YENEEA. The CDR3 nucleotides read TGTGCCAGCAGCCTAGGACAGGGCACAGATACGCAGTATTTT. Its protein product is CASSLGQGTDTQYF.

This chain joins TRBV20-1 and TRBJ2-5, with D unresolved. This CDR3 comprises 11 residues. CDR1 and CDR2 from the germline V gene are DFQATT and SNEGSKA (reference sequence). The germline V and J ends were trimmed by 4 bases and 4 bases, with 7 bases remaining between them. Here the CDR3 reads CSATVRETQYF. The DNA for the CDR3 is TGCAGTGCTACCGTCCGAGAGACCCAGTACTTC.

J is TRBJ1-2 and V is TRBV18; a weak D match, TRBD1 (6 bases). Trimming left V 5 bases short and J 6 bases short, with 13 bases between. The CDR3 contains 13 residues. CDR1 is KGHSH, CDR2 LQKENI, per germline. Here the CDR3 reads CASSSSGADGYTF. The DNA for the CDR3 is TGTGCCAGCTCAAGTTCAGGGGCGGATGGCTACACCTTC.

The CDR3 DNA follows: TGTGCCAGCAGCCCGAGGACGGGAGAGACCCAGTACTTC. The encoded protein is CASSPRTGETQYF. This chain connects TRBV7-7 to TRBJ2-5; D is ambiguous. V gave up 5 bases and J gave up 4 bases, with 11 bases separating them. Germline V gene lookup returns CDR1 SSHAT and CDR2 FNYEAQ (reference sequence). This CDR3 contains 13 residues. Looking up the rest from reference TRBV7-7 and TRBJ2-5 gives the full variable domain: GAGVSQSPRYKVTKRGQDVTLRCDPISSHATLYWYQQALGQGPEFLTYFNYEAQPDKSGLPSDRFSAERPEGSISTLTIQRTEQRDSAMYRCASSPRTGETQYFGPGTRLLVL.

The genes are TRBV15 and TRBJ2-5, with D unclear. Trimming shortened V by 0 bases and J by 5 bases, and 13 bases separated the two germline ends. Germline V gives CDR1 LNHNV, CDR2 YYDKDF (reference sequence). The CDR3 runs 15 residues. CDR3 region: CATSRDPRSRETQYF. As DNA, the CDR3 is TGTGCCACCAGCAGAGATCCGAGGAGTCGGGAGACCCAGTACTTC.

The gene calls are TRBV4-2 and TRBJ2-7; D tentatively reads TRBD1 or TRBD2 (6 bases each). The length of the CDR3 is 15 residues. Germline V lookup: CDR1 LGHNA, CDR2 YNFKEQ. Trimming removed 4 bases at V and 4 bases at J, with 17 bases between. Here the CDR3 reads CASSLRGRLAYEQYF. CDR3 nucleotide sequence: TGTGCCAGCAGCCTACGGGGGCGCCTGGCGTACGAGCAGTACTTC.

The V call is TRBV6-1, the J call TRBJ2-1; 8 nucleotides agree with TRBD1. Germline lookup yields CDR1 MNHNS and CDR2 SASEGT. Unmatched junction bases numbered 4, after V lost 6 bases and J lost 0 bases. The CDR3 extends over 15 amino acids. Written as DNA, the CDR3 is TGTGCCAGCAGGGCTACAGGGGGCTCCTACAATGAGCAGTTCTTC. This gives the protein CASRATGGSYNEQFF.

This chain joins TRBV7-2 and TRBJ2-4; 15 positions agree with TRBD2. Germline V gives CDR1 SGHTA, CDR2 FQGNSA. The CDR3 sequence is 17 residues long. The J segment lost 3 bases and the V segment lost 3 bases, leaving 3 bases of the junction unmatched. The CDR3 here is CASSLPGLAGGKNIQYF. The CDR3 DNA reads TGTGCCAGCAGCTTGCCGGGACTAGCGGGAGGCAAAAACATTCAGTACTTC.

V usage is TRBV11-3 and J usage is TRBJ2-5; tentative D call: TRBD1 (6 bases). CDR3 length equals 13 residues. CDR1 and CDR2 from the germline V gene are SGHNT and YENEEA. V gave up 4 bases and J gave up 5 bases, with 11 bases separating them. CDR3: CASSSTGLETQYF. The CDR3 nucleotides read TGTGCCAGCAGCTCTACAGGGCTGGAGACCCAGTACTTC.

In this sample, this clone turned up once. J is TRBJ2-5 and V is TRBV4-1, with D maybe TRBD2 (6 bases). V was cut by 5 bases and J by 7 bases, with 26 bases left in between. The CDR3 length is 17 residues. The V gene's germline CDR1 is MGHRA and CDR2 YSYEKL. The CDR3 DNA follows: TGCGCCAGCAGCGCCGTGCTAGCGAAGCAAGAGAAGACGACCCAGTACTTC. It translates to CASSAVLAKQEKTTQYF.

The V call is TRBV7-6, the J call TRBJ2-5, with no clear D. Germline lookup yields CDR1 SGHVS and CDR2 FNYEAQ. V was pared by 5 bases and J by 5 bases, with 15 bases between. The CDR3 sequence is 14 residues long. Here the CDR3 DNA reads TGTGCCAGCAGCCCCAGACGGCGATGGGAGACCCAGTACTTC. Translated, it gives CASSPRRRWETQYF.

V is TRBV5-1 and J is TRBJ2-3, with D perhaps being TRBD1 or TRBD2 (5 bases each). Germline values: CDR1 SGHRS, CDR2 YFSETQ. Trimming stripped 4 bases from V and 0 bases from J, with 21 bases between. The CDR3 has 18 amino acids. The CDR3 region has the DNA TGCGCCAGCAGCAGCCGCGCCGGGGCAGGAACTAGCACAGATACGCAGTATTTT. Encoded protein: CASSSRAGAGTSTDTQYF.

The J gene is TRBJ1-2, the V gene TRBV27; D call uncertain. CDR1 and CDR2 from the germline V gene are MNHEY and SMNVEV (reference sequence). The V and J ends lost 4 bases and 5 bases respectively, with 17 bases between them. The CDR3 is made up of 15 amino acids. The CDR3 nucleotides are TGTGCCAGCAGTTACCGGGTCTCGGGCGGTTATGGCTACACCTTC. Translating it yields CASSYRVSGGYGYTF.

CDR3 nucleotide sequence: TGCGCCAGCCGCCGACTAGCGGGAGTCCACGAGCAGTACTTC. It translates to CASRRLAGVHEQYF. This chain links TRBV4-1 with TRBJ2-7, with 12 bases aligning to TRBD2. This CDR3 comprises 14 residues. Germline loops: CDR1 MGHRA, CDR2 YSYEKL. Trimming at V came to 8 bases and at J to 5 bases, leaving 7 bases not matched to a gene.

This clone was observed a handful of times. Additional DNA sequences in this sample encode the identical CDR3. The chain carries TRBV6-5 and TRBJ1-5, with 9 bases aligning to TRBD1. J was trimmed by 5 bases and V by 6 bases; bases with no gene match: 2. The CDR3 consists of 13 residues. The germline gives CDR1 MNHEY, CDR2 SVGAGI. The CDR3 sequence is CASSWDRDQPQHF. The CDR3 region has the DNA TGTGCCAGCAGCTGGGACAGGGATCAGCCCCAGCATTTT.

CDR3: CASSVSGRDNEQFF. The CDR3 nucleotides read TGTGCCAGCAGCGTTAGCGGGAGGGACAATGAGCAGTTCTTC. The chain combines TRBV7-3 with TRBJ2-1; 11 bases align to TRBD2. The V segment lost 5 bases and the J segment 5 bases; nucleotides outside the gene matches: 2. From germline, CDR1 is SGHTA and CDR2 FQGTGA. CDR3 length: 14 residues.

This chain connects TRBV2 to TRBJ1-4; TRBD1 aligns across 9 bases. The CDR3 spans 15 residues. V dropped 7 bases and J dropped 3; count of bases not matched to a gene: 6. The germline gives CDR1 SNHLY, CDR2 FYNNEI. CDR3 in amino acids: CASMGQGGSNEKLFF. The CDR3 nucleotides are TGTGCCAGCATGGGACAGGGTGGGTCTAATGAAAAACTGTTTTTT.